Below are 16 T cell receptor beta chains sequenced from a single sample in a study of blood T cell repertoires in COVID-19 (dated by TCRdb to about 2020). Libraries came from the immunoSEQ multiplex PCR assay. In its TCRdb copy, this immuneACCESS table keeps in-frame sequences only and misses some clones. Where compared with another copy, unresolved V genes explain less than half of these, and the others have no known cause. This sample has a few hundred thousand clones in its table, and approximately 89% of those were observed once. The top ten clonotypes cover around 12% of the sample. The specimen was peripheral blood. All receptors derive from a woman aged 60 to 75 with acute or convalescent COVID-19.

The J gene is TRBJ2-5, the V gene TRBV6-1, with 13 bases lining up with TRBD2. CDR1 and CDR2 from the germline V gene are MNHNS and SASEGT. Germline trimming cut 4 bases from V and 1 base from J; bases unmatched to any gene: 3. The CDR3 is 16 residues long. CDR3 DNA sequence: TGTGCCAGCAGTGTTGGGACTAGCGGGACCCAAGAGACCCAGTACTTC. This codes for CASSVGTSGTQETQYF.

This clone was found once. The CDR3 DNA is TGTGCCAGCAGTTCCCCCTTCGGGAGATCCTACGAGCAGTACTTC. Encoded protein: CASSSPFGRSYEQYF. This rearrangement joins TRBV28 to TRBJ2-7; D perhaps matches TRBD2 (6 bases). The V end was cut by 4 bases, the J end by 1 base, with 14 bases between. The CDR3 contains 15 residues. CDR1 is MDHEN, CDR2 SYDVKM, per germline.

The CDR3: CASSAARTSVRYF. As DNA, the CDR3 is TGTGCCAGCAGCGCGGCTAGGACTAGCGTCCGGTATTTT. The chain couples TRBV7-2 to TRBJ2-3; TRBD2 agrees at 9 bases. This CDR3 spans 13 amino acids. With 5 bases clipped from V and 14 bases from J, the junction kept 11 bases outside the gene matches. From germline, CDR1 is SGHTA and CDR2 FQGNSA.

This clone appeared once. The CDR3 region has the DNA TGTGCCAGCAGTTACTCCACGTTCGGACAGGCCGTACACTTT. This encodes CASSYSTFGQAVHF. The genes are TRBV6-5 and TRBJ1-6; 7 bases map to TRBD1. In germline, CDR1 is MNHEY, CDR2 SVGAGI. After removal of 0 bases from V and 19 bases from J, the junction contained 12 bases not matched to a gene. This CDR3 has 14 residues.

This chain uses TRBV2 with TRBJ1-6, with D maybe TRBD1 (6 bases). The V end lost 6 bases, the J end lost 11 bases, and 14 bases lay between the germline ends. The germline V gene has CDR1 SNHLY and CDR2 FYNNEI. This CDR3 region has 13 residues. The CDR3 DNA is TGTGCCAGCAGGTCACCTACAGGGACACCCCTCCACTTT. Protein product: CASRSPTGTPLHF. The variable domain in full, completed from reference TRBV2 and TRBJ1-6, reads EPEVTQTPSHQVTQMGQEVILRCVPISNHLYFYWYRQILGQKVEFLVSFYNNEISEKSEIFDDQFSVERPDGSNFTLKIRSTKLEDSAMYFCASRSPTGTPLHFGNGTRLTVT.

V and J are TRBV6-5 and TRBJ1-1; 8 nucleotides align to TRBD1. The CDR3 has 14 residues. Trimming cost V 4 bases and J 4 bases; bases outside gene matches: 5. Germline V gene data show CDR1 as MNHEY and CDR2 as SVGAGI. As DNA, the CDR3 is TGTGCCAGCAGTTTCCGACAGGGGACCACTGAAGCTTTCTTT. Its protein product is CASSFRQGTTEAFF.

The chain couples TRBV3-1 (or the pseudogene TRBV3-2) to TRBJ1-1, with D hard to call. V dropped 4 bases and J dropped 1 base, with 10 bases sitting between them. CDR3 length equals 14 residues. CDR1 is LGHDT, CDR2 YNNKEL, per germline (reference sequence). The CDR3 DNA is TGTGCCAGCAGCCCGACGCGGGGGAACACTGAAGCTTTCTTT. This sequence encodes CASSPTRGNTEAFF.

V usage is TRBV6-4 and J usage is TRBJ1-6, with D maybe TRBD1 (6 bases). Trimming shortened V by 2 bases and J by 10 bases, and 9 bases separated the two germline ends. CDR3 size: 13 residues. Germline CDR1 MRHNA, CDR2 SNTAGT. The CDR3, as DNA: TGTGCCAGCAGTGACAACAGGGAGTCACCCCTCCACTTT. This codes for CASSDNRESPLHF.

The chain joins TRBV15 to TRBJ2-1, with 7 bases that match TRBD1. This CDR3 is 12 amino acids long. The ends lost 8 bases at V and 8 bases at J; junction bases unmatched: 6. CDR1 and CDR2 from the germline V gene are LNHNV and YYDKDF (reference sequence). This CDR3 is CATRDRDHEQFF. The CDR3, as DNA: TGTGCCACCCGAGACAGGGACCATGAGCAGTTCTTC.

Regarding this clone: The junction departs from the called germline gene at one end, perhaps through a read error. This rearrangement joins TRBV12-3 or TRBV12-4 to TRBJ2-7; TRBD1 is a possible D gene (6 bases). The CDR3 is 13 amino acids. In DNA form, the CDR3 reads TGTGCCACCAGTTCAGGGGCTTTCTACGAGCAGTACTTC. Its translation: CATSSGAFYEQYF.

The V call is TRBV28, the J call TRBJ1-1; weak D call: TRBD1 (5 bases). V dropped 3 bases and J dropped 1 base, with 12 bases sitting between them. CDR1 is MDHEN, CDR2 SYDVKM, per germline. CDR3 size: 15 residues. The CDR3 sequence: CASSFSRVRNTEAFF. The CDR3 region has the DNA TGTGCCAGCAGTTTCTCCAGGGTACGGAACACTGAAGCTTTCTTT.

The chain links TRBV10-3 to TRBJ2-7; TRBD2 matches 11 bases. CDR3 length equals 14 residues. Germline CDR1 reads ENHRY; CDR2 reads SYGVKD. V lost 10 bases to trimming and J lost 2 bases; unmatched junction nucleotides: 7. The CDR3 DNA follows: TGTGCCACCTGGACTAGCGGGTCCCCCTACGAGCAGTACTTC. Protein: CATWTSGSPYEQYF.

J is TRBJ2-2 and V is TRBV27; the match to TRBD2 covers 14 bases. Germline V CDR1 and CDR2: MNHEY, SMNVEV (reference sequence). The ends lost 11 bases at V and 2 bases at J; junction bases unmatched: 4. There are 15 residues in the CDR3. CDR3 coding DNA: TGTGCCTGCGGACTAGCGGGAGGCAACACCGGGGAGCTGTTTTTT. This translates into CACGLAGGNTGELFF.

V gene TRBV27 combines with J gene TRBJ2-5, with TRBD1 matching 10 bases. Germline CDR1 is MNHEY and CDR2 is SMNVEV (reference sequence). The trim removed 4 bases at V and 12 bases at J, leaving 5 bases unmatched. This CDR3 region has 12 residues. The CDR3: CASSSSGTGEYF. Here the CDR3 DNA reads TGTGCCAGCAGTTCATCCGGGACAGGGGAGTACTTC.

There are a few counts of this clone. CDR3 sequence (DNA): TGTGCCAGCAGTTCAGGGGGGCGGCGGGGTATCTACAATGAGCAGTTCTTC. Translating gives CASSSGGRRGIYNEQFF. The V gene is TRBV28, the J gene TRBJ2-1; perhaps TRBD1 as D (7 bases). The CDR3 consists of 17 residues. The V and J ends lost 4 bases and 3 bases respectively, with 19 bases between them. Germline V gives CDR1 MDHEN, CDR2 SYDVKM.

The gene calls are TRBV28 and TRBJ2-5; 9 bases are a match to TRBD1. The CDR3 has 16 amino acids. Per germline, CDR1 MDHEN and CDR2 SYDVKM. The junction had 12 bases not matched to a gene; V was cut back by 6 bases and J by 4 bases. In DNA form, the CDR3 reads TGTGCCAGCAGACCGATGGGACAGGGACGGGGAGAGACCCAGTACTTC. Protein sequence: CASRPMGQGRGETQYF. The full variable domain, with the rest looked up from reference TRBV28 and TRBJ2-5, is DVKVTQSSRYLVKRTGEKVFLECVQDMDHENMFWYRQDPGLGLRLIYFSYDVKMKEKGDIPEGYSVSREKKERFSLILESASTNQTSMYLCASRPMGQGRGETQYFGPGTRLLVL.